The sequence of this T cell receptor beta chain was determined in a study of T cell changes during pregnancy in multiple sclerosis. Germline CDR1 reads MNHEY; CDR2 reads SVGAGI. The length of the CDR3 is 15 residues. V was pared by 0 bases and J by 11 bases, with 6 bases of the junction left unmatched. TCRdb's copy holds only in-frame clones and misses some; the assay was immunoSEQ multiplex PCR. The sample includes under 85,000 clones, 90% of them seen just once. This TCR came from a female donor with multiple sclerosis, enrolled in a pregnancy study. This rearrangement joins TRBV6-5 to TRBJ1-6; 8 positions agree with TRBD1. This specimen consisted of peripheral blood, obtained in the third trimester of pregnancy. This CDR3 is CASSYSNGQGAPLHF. For the CDR3, the DNA is TGTGCCAGCAGTTACTCGAACGGACAGGGTGCACCCCTCCACTTT.